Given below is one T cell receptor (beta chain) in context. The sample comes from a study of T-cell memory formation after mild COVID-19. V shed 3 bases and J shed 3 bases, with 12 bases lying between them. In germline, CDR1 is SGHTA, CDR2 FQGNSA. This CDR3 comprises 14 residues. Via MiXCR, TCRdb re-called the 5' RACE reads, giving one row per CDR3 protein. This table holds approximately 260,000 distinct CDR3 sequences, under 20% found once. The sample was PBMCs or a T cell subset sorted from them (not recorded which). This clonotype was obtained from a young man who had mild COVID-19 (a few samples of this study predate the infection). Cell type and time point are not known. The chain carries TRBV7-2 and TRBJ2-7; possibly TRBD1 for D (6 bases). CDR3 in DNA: TGTGCCAGCAGCTTCCAGGGGATTAGCTACGAGCAGTACTTC. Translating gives CASSFQGISYEQYF.